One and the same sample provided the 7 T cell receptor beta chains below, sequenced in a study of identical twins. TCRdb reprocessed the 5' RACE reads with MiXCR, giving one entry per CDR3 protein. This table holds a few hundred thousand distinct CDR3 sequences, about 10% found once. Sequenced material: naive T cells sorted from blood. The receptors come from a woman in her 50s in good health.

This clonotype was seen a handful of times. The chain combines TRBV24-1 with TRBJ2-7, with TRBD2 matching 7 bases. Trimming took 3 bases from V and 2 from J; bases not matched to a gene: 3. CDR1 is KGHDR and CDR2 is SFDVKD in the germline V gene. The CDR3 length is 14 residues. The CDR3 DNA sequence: TGTGCCACCAGTGATGGGGGGGGTGCCTACGAGCAGTACTTC. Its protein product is CATSDGGGAYEQYF.

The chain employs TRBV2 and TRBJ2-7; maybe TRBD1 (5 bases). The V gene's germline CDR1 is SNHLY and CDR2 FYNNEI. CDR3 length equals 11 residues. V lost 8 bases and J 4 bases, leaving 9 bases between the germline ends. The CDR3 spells CASDRYYEQYF. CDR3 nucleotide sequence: TGTGCCAGCGACAGATATTACGAGCAGTACTTC.

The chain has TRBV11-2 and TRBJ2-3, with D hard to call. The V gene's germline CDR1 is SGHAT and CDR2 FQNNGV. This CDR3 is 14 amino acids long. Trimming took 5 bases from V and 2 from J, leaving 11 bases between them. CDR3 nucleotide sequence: TGTGCCAGCAGCCCAGGACCAGACACAGATACGCAGTATTTT. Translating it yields CASSPGPDTDTQYF.

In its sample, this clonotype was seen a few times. CDR3 DNA sequence: TGCAGCGGAGAACAGGGTATAGGGAACACTGAAGCTTTCTTT. Translating it yields CSGEQGIGNTEAFF. The chain has TRBV29-1 and TRBJ1-1; D possibly corresponds to TRBD1 (6 bases). Between the trimmed V and J ends, which lost 7 bases and 1 base, there was a span of 16 bases. The CDR3 covers 14 residues. The germline CDR1 and CDR2 sequences are SQVTM and ANQGSEA.

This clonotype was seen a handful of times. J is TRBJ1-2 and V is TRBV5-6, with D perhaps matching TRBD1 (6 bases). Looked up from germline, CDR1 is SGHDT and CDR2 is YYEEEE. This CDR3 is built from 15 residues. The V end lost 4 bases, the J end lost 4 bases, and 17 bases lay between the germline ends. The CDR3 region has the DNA TGTGCCAGCAGCCAAGGACAGATAACTCCCTATGGCTACACCTTC. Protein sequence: CASSQGQITPYGYTF. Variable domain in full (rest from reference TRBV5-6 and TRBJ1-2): DAGVTQSPTHLIKTRGQQVTLRCSPKSGHDTVSWYQQALGQGPQFIFQYYEEEERQRGNFPDRFSGHQFPNYSSELNVNALLLGDSALYLCASSQGQITPYGYTFGSGTRLTVV.

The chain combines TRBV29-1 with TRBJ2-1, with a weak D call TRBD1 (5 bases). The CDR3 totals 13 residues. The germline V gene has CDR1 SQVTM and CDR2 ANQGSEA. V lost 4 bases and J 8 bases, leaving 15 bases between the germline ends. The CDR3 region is CSVAQGMSYEQFF. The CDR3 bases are TGCAGCGTTGCCCAGGGAATGTCGTATGAGCAGTTCTTC.

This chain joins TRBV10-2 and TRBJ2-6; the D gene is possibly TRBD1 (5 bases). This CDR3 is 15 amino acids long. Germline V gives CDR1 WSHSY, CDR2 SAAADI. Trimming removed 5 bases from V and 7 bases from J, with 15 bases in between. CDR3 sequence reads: CASSLGRQIANVLTF. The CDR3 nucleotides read TGCGCCAGCAGTTTGGGTCGACAGATAGCCAACGTCCTGACTTTC.